This T cell receptor (beta chain) appears in the sequencing data of a study of blood T cell repertoires in COVID-19. The wider study: Material from acute and convalescent COVID-19 was sourced from the United States, Italy and Spain. The analysed material was cDNA or gDNA that came from T cells, B-cell-depleted T cells, or PBMCs.

This CDR3 has 14 amino acids. The V and J ends lost 1 base and 3 bases, in that order; junction bases with no gene match: 0. Germline assignment: CDR1 SEHNR and CDR2 FQNEAQ (reference sequence). Original methodology: Estimation of nucleated cell counts was performed using reference gene primer amplification. TCRdb's copy holds only in-frame clones and misses some; the assay was immunoSEQ multiplex PCR. V and J calls and clone size are those listed in that table; D and trimming were worked out from the DNA. The sample yields around 300,000 clones, around nine tenths seen once. Input material: peripheral blood. The chain carries TRBV7-9 and TRBJ2-5, with 9 bases that match TRBD1. The receptor comes from a man in his fifties with active or convalescent COVID-19. Written as DNA, the CDR3 is TGTGCCAGCAGCTTAGGGACAGGGGAAGAGACCCAGTACTTC. Its protein is CASSLGTGEETQYF.